Shown below are 23 T cell receptor beta chains from a single sample sequenced in a study of blood T cell repertoires in COVID-19. Method: immunoSEQ multiplex PCR; TCRdb's copy keeps in-frame clones and lacks some. Found here are around 190,000 clones, around 79% of them singletons; the top ten hold around 12%. The sample consisted of peripheral blood. The receptor set was obtained from a woman aged 45-59 years with acute or convalescent COVID-19.

V gene TRBV25-1 combines with J gene TRBJ2-7; 7 nucleotides agree with TRBD1. The V segment lost 7 bases and the J segment 6 bases; nucleotides outside the gene matches: 18. Germline V CDR1 and CDR2: MGHDK, SYGVNS. The CDR3 is 16 residues long. Here the CDR3 DNA reads TGTGCCAGCACCCCTTACAGATTCCAGGGGGTAGGCGAGCAGTACTTC. Translating it yields CASTPYRFQGVGEQYF.

The chain is built from TRBV5-1 and TRBJ2-7, with D uncertain. CDR3 size: 11 residues. Germline V gives CDR1 SGHRS, CDR2 YFSETQ. The V end was cut by 3 bases, the J end by 6 bases, with 7 bases between. The CDR3 region has the DNA TGCGCCAGCAGCTCAGGTGGCGAGCAGTACTTC. It specifies CASSSGGEQYF.

The chain has TRBV11-2 and TRBJ1-1; D possibly corresponds to TRBD1 (6 bases). The germline V gene encodes CDR1 SGHAT and CDR2 FQNNGV. This CDR3 has 15 amino acids. Trimming pared 0 bases from V and 4 bases from J, leaving 12 bases between. The CDR3 bases are TGTGCCAGCAGCTTAGAGGGGGCGCGAGGCACTGAAGCTTTCTTT. Residues: CASSLEGARGTEAFF.

This clone was observed once. V usage is TRBV5-4 and J usage is TRBJ1-2; D call uncertain. The CDR3 contains 16 residues. The germline V gene encodes CDR1 SGHNT and CDR2 YYREEE (reference sequence). Between the trimmed V and J ends, which lost 0 bases and 1 base, there was a span of 13 bases. The CDR3 spells CASSLERGSLNYGYTF. DNA for the CDR3: TGTGCCAGCAGCTTGGAGCGGGGAAGCCTTAACTATGGCTACACCTTC.

This chain joins TRBV4-2 and TRBJ2-1, with a tentative D call TRBD1 (5 bases). Trimming removed 0 bases at V and 11 bases at J, with 8 bases between. The CDR3 covers 12 residues. The germline V gene encodes CDR1 LGHNA and CDR2 YNFKEQ. CDR3 sequence (DNA): TGTGCCAGCAGCCAAGACTTGGACAAGCAGTTCTTC. Protein: CASSQDLDKQFF.

J is TRBJ2-4 and V is TRBV5-1, with 8 bases fitting TRBD1. CDR3 length equals 15 residues. Per germline, CDR1 SGHRS and CDR2 YFSETQ. J gave up 5 bases and V 4 bases, and 8 bases lay outside the gene matches. This chain's CDR3 is CASSPLGQVQNIQYF. DNA of the CDR3: TGCGCCAGCAGCCCACTGGGACAGGTCCAAAACATTCAGTACTTC.

This clone was observed many times. For the CDR3, the DNA is TGTGCCAGCAGTCCCTACATCGGGCAGCCCCAGCATTTT. Translating gives CASSPYIGQPQHF. The rearrangement uses TRBV6-6 and TRBJ1-5, with D unresolved. The CDR3 runs 13 residues. V was pared by 5 bases and J by 7 bases, with 12 bases between. CDR1 is MNHNY, CDR2 SVGAGI, per germline (reference sequence).

This clone was seen once. The gene calls are TRBV27 and TRBJ1-5, with TRBD1 matching over 10 bases. Germline lookup yields CDR1 MNHEY and CDR2 SMNVEV (reference sequence). This CDR3 has 13 amino acids. V shed 5 bases, J shed 9 bases, and the junction held 4 bases outside the gene matches. CDR3 coding DNA: TGTGCCAGCAGTAGGGGACAGGGGACGCCCCAGCATTTT. Encoded protein: CASSRGQGTPQHF.

This clone was found a few times. The V call is TRBV5-1, the J call TRBJ1-5; 8 bases fit TRBD1. V was clipped by 5 bases and J by 7 bases; unmatched bases: 8. CDR1 and CDR2 (germline): SGHRS, YFSETQ. CDR3 length equals 14 residues. The CDR3 DNA reads as TGCGCCAGCAGTTCAGGGGGCCTCGGACAGCCCCAGCATTTT. This codes for CASSSGGLGQPQHF. The full variable domain, completed using reference TRBV5-1 and TRBJ1-5, is KAGVTQTPRYLIKTRGQQVTLSCSPISGHRSVSWYQQTPGQGLQFLFEYFSETQRNKGNFPGRFSGRQFSNSRSEMNVSTLELGDSALYLCASSSGGLGQPQHFGDGTRLSIL.

The chain combines TRBV6-5 with TRBJ2-7; 8 bases are shared with TRBD1. CDR3 size: 15 residues. Germline trimming cut 7 bases from V and 5 bases from J; bases unmatched to any gene: 13. Germline V gives CDR1 MNHEY, CDR2 SVGAGI. The CDR3 reads CASITAGTGLDEQYF. The CDR3 bases are TGTGCCAGCATTACGGCCGGGACAGGTCTAGACGAGCAGTACTTC.

This chain links TRBV30 with TRBJ1-5; D possibly corresponds to TRBD1 (5 bases). V was shortened by 1 base and J by 2 bases, with 9 bases between the two germline ends. There are 14 residues in the CDR3. Germline assignment: CDR1 GTSNPN and CDR2 SVGIG (reference sequence). CDR3 sequence reads: CAWSDGRGNQPQHF. The DNA for the CDR3 is TGTGCCTGGAGTGACGGCAGGGGCAATCAGCCCCAGCATTTT.

The rearrangement links TRBV29-1 to TRBJ1-1; TRBD1 aligns across 7 bases. The germline V gene has CDR1 SQVTM and CDR2 ANQGSEA. The CDR3 has 12 amino acids. The ends lost 5 bases at V and 8 bases at J; junction bases unmatched: 8. The DNA of the CDR3 is TGCAGCGTTTCCCCGACAGGGAGGGAAGCTTTCTTT. Translation gives CSVSPTGREAFF.

The rearrangement uses TRBV6-5 and TRBJ1-6; D might be TRBD1 (5 bases). Trimming shortened V by 2 bases and J by 8 bases, and 13 bases separated the two germline ends. The CDR3 length is 15 residues. The germline V gene has CDR1 MNHEY and CDR2 SVGAGI. CDR3 in amino acids: CASSYAGRIHSPLHF. The CDR3 coding sequence is TGTGCCAGCAGTTACGCGGGACGGATTCATTCACCCCTCCACTTT.

The CDR3 DNA follows: TGTGCCAGCAGCCGGTATAGCGGGGCGACGAACACCGGGGAGCTGTTTTTT. As protein: CASSRYSGATNTGELFF. V is TRBV14 and J is TRBJ2-2, with 8 bases identical to TRBD2. Germline CDR1 and CDR2: SGHDN and FVKESK. This CDR3 spans 17 amino acids. V was clipped by 4 bases and J by 0 bases; unmatched bases: 7.

The chain uses TRBV6-5 and TRBJ2-7; 7 bases are a match to TRBD1. The CDR3 is made up of 13 amino acids. V was clipped by 5 bases and J by 7 bases; unmatched bases: 8. CDR1 MNHEY and CDR2 SVGAGI come from the germline V gene. CDR3 region: CASSRTGQGEQYF. In nucleotides, the CDR3 is TGTGCCAGCAGTAGGACAGGCCAGGGAGAGCAGTACTTC.

CDR3 in DNA: TGTGCCAGCAGCCGGGGGGGGAGCACAGATACGCAGTATTTT. Translated: CASSRGGSTDTQYF. This chain uses TRBV5-4 with TRBJ2-3; the match to TRBD2 covers 8 bases. With 4 bases clipped from V and 0 bases from J, the junction kept 1 base outside the gene matches. This CDR3 is 14 amino acids long. CDR1 and CDR2 from the germline V gene are SGHNT and YYREEE (reference sequence).

This chain links TRBV12-2 with TRBJ2-7; TRBD2, the D gene given by the table, was not confirmed from the DNA. TRBV12-2 has pseudogene status. CDR3 length: 17 amino acids. CDR3 residues: CASRLTAAGDCSYEQYF. DNA of the CDR3: TGTGCAAGTCGCTTAACAGCAGCGGGGGACTGTTCCTACGAGCAGTACTTC.

The genes are TRBV10-3 and TRBJ1-2; TRBD1 aligns across 8 bases. Trimming at V came to 6 bases and at J to 4 bases, leaving 7 bases not matched to a gene. CDR3 length: 14 residues. Germline lookup yields CDR1 ENHRY and CDR2 SYGVKD. The CDR3 DNA reads TGTGCCATCAGCGCAGGGGGCGCCTCCTATGGCTACACCTTC. It is translated as CAISAGGASYGYTF.

This chain links TRBV10-3 with TRBJ2-3; maybe TRBD2 (5 bases). The CDR3 has 11 amino acids. From germline, CDR1 is ENHRY and CDR2 SYGVKD. Trimming cost V 11 bases and J 5 bases, with 11 bases left between them. DNA of the CDR3: TGTGCCTCGGGGTCCGGAGATACGCAGTATTTT. Its translation: CASGSGDTQYF.

The genes are TRBV6-6 and TRBJ1-5; TRBD1 matches at 9 bases. This CDR3 is built from 14 residues. V dropped 7 bases and J dropped 5; count of bases not matched to a gene: 6. The germline CDR1 and CDR2 sequences are MNHNY and SVGAGI (reference sequence). CDR3 DNA: TGTGCCAGCACTGGAGACAGGGGGGATCAGCCCCAGCATTTT. Translating it yields CASTGDRGDQPQHF.

The sample holds one count of this clone. The gene calls are TRBV4-1 and TRBJ2-7; possible D gene TRBD1, 6 bases. The V gene lost 6 bases and the J gene lost 2 bases, with 11 bases spanning the gap. In germline, CDR1 is MGHRA, CDR2 YSYEKL. The CDR3 extends over 13 amino acids. CDR3 sequence (DNA): TGCGCCAGCAGGCCGGACAGTGCCTACGAGCAGTACTTC. It translates to CASRPDSAYEQYF.

The chain is built from TRBV28 and TRBJ1-5, with D possibly matching TRBD1 (6 bases). Trimming took 7 bases from V and 2 from J, leaving 15 bases between them. There are 15 residues in the CDR3. Germline V lookup: CDR1 MDHEN, CDR2 SYDVKM. Written as DNA, the CDR3 is TGTGCCAGCAATCTTCCGGGGGGCGGCAATCAGCCCCAGCATTTT. It specifies CASNLPGGGNQPQHF.

The chain carries TRBV5-4 and TRBJ1-2, with TRBD1 matching over 9 bases. This CDR3 is 13 amino acids long. CDR1 and CDR2 (germline): SGHNT, YYREEE (reference sequence). The trim removed 1 base at V and 13 bases at J, leaving 8 bases unmatched. The CDR3 DNA follows: TGTGCCAGCAGCTTGCGGGACAGGGCCACCAGCACCTTC. It is translated as CASSLRDRATSTF.